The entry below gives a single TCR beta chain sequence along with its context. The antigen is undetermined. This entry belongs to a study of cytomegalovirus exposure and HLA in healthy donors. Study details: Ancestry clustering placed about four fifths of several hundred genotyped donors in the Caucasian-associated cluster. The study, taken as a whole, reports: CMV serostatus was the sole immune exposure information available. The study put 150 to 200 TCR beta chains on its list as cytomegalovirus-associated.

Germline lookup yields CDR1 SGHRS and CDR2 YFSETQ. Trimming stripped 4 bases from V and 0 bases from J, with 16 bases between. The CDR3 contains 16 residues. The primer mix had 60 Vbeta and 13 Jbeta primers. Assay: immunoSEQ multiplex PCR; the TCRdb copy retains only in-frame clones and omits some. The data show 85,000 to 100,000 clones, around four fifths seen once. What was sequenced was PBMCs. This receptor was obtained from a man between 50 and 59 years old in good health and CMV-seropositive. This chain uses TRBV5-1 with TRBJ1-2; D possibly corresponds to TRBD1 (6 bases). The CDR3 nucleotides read TGCGCCAGCAGCCGCGAGACAGGCCCCTCTAACTATGGCTACACCTTC. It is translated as CASSRETGPSNYGYTF. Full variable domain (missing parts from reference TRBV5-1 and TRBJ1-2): KAGVTQTPRYLIKTRGQQVTLSCSPISGHRSVSWYQQTPGQGLQFLFEYFSETQRNKGNFPGRFSGRQFSNSRSEMNVSTLELGDSALYLCASSRETGPSNYGYTFGSGTRLTVV.